The next 2 T cell receptor beta chains were all read from a single sample in a study of T-cell reconstitution after alpha-beta-depleted transplantation in children. Researchers prepared the TCRbeta library using unique molecular identifiers, the study reports. One entry per CDR3 protein, called by TCRdb with MiXCR from the PCR reads. The table has tens of thousands of distinct CDR3 sequences, about 5.7% seen once; the top ten hold 30% to 35%. The input for sequencing was PBMCs, mostly from graft donor cells, taken 60 days after TCRalphabeta/CD19-depleted stem cell transplant. The receptors were sampled from a female patient aged 2-9 years who had a stem cell transplant for aplastic anemia, so the T cells may come from the graft donor.

This clonotype was recorded at least ten times. This sequence joins TRBV5-1 and TRBJ1-1, with TRBD1 identical over 9 bases. Losses at the gene ends were 4 bases for V and 1 base for J; bases not matched to a gene: 5. This CDR3 is built from 15 residues. Germline CDR1 SGHRS, CDR2 YFSETQ. CDR3 DNA sequence: TGCGCCAGCAGCGACAGGGGACAGGGGAACACTGAAGCTTTCTTT. This codes for CASSDRGQGNTEAFF.

Many counts were recorded for this clonotype. The chain joins TRBV13 to TRBJ1-4; tentative D call: TRBD1 (5 bases). Germline V lookup: CDR1 PRHDT, CDR2 FYEKMQ (reference sequence). The CDR3 loop spans 14 amino acids. Trimming left V 5 bases short and J 4 bases short, with 11 bases between. The CDR3 nucleotides read TGTGCCAGCAGCCCCGGACACATTAATGAAAAACTGTTTTTT. It translates to CASSPGHINEKLFF. The whole variable domain, remainder taken from reference TRBV13 and TRBJ1-4, is AAGVIQSPRHLIKEKRETATLKCYPIPRHDTVYWYQQGPGQDPQFLISFYEKMQSDKGSIPDRFSAQQFSDYHSELNMSSLELGDSALYFCASSPGHINEKLFFGSGTQLSVL.